Below, 6 T cell receptor beta chains from the same sample are listed, as sequenced in a study of blood T cell repertoires in COVID-19. Measured with immunoSEQ multiplex PCR; TCRdb has only the in-frame clones, and not every one. Among roughly 91,000 clones listed, over 60% were seen once. The material sequenced was peripheral blood. Receptors originate from a man aged 70 or older with acute or convalescent COVID-19.

The chain links TRBV5-1 to TRBJ2-1, with D maybe TRBD2 (5 bases). Trimming stripped 4 bases from V and 10 bases from J, with 18 bases between. The CDR3 consists of 14 residues. Germline V gives CDR1 SGHRS, CDR2 YFSETQ. This chain's CDR3 is CASSQFVGESEQFF. The CDR3 bases are TGCGCCAGCAGCCAATTCGTCGGGGAGTCCGAGCAGTTCTTC.

This clone was picked up a small number of times. The chain links TRBV7-8 to TRBJ1-2; a possible D gene is TRBD1 (5 bases). CDR3 size: 15 residues. Germline assignment: CDR1 SGHVS and CDR2 FQNEAQ. V was shortened by 3 bases and J by 3 bases, with 14 bases between the two germline ends. The DNA for the CDR3 is TGTGCCAGCAGCTTGGGGGGATCCGTCGACTATGGCTACACCTTC. It is translated as CASSLGGSVDYGYTF.

V usage is TRBV28 and J usage is TRBJ2-7; 15 nucleotides align to TRBD2. Unmatched junction bases numbered 11, after V lost 10 bases and J lost 1 base. CDR1 is MDHEN, CDR2 SYDVKM, per germline. CDR3 size: 17 residues. The CDR3: CATRGTSGGKKSYEQYV. The CDR3 DNA is TGTGCCACCAGGGGGACTAGCGGGGGGAAGAAATCCTACGAGCAGTACGTC.

This chain connects TRBV19 to TRBJ2-1, with 10 nucleotides matching TRBD2. V shed 3 bases, J shed 2 bases, and the junction held 7 bases outside the gene matches. The germline CDR1 and CDR2 sequences are LNHDA and SQIVND (reference sequence). The CDR3 runs to 17 residues. CDR3 nucleotides: TGTGCCAGTAGTATTACAGCGGGGGGGCAACCCTACAATGAGCAGTTCTTC. It is translated as CASSITAGGQPYNEQFF.

This clone was observed a single time. V usage is TRBV24-1 and J usage is TRBJ1-2; 9 nucleotides match TRBD1. The CDR3 is 14 amino acids. From germline, CDR1 is KGHDR and CDR2 SFDVKD. The J segment lost 10 bases and the V segment lost 2 bases, leaving 7 bases of the junction unmatched. CDR3 sequence reads: CATSDYHRTGVYTF. The CDR3 DNA is TGTGCCACCAGTGATTACCACAGGACAGGGGTCTACACCTTC.

V usage is TRBV29-1 and J usage is TRBJ2-6; a weak D match, TRBD2 (5 bases). The CDR3 contains 15 residues. Germline V gene data show CDR1 as SQVTM and CDR2 as ANQGSEA. The V end was cut by 1 base, the J end by 1 base, with 8 bases between. The CDR3 sequence: CSVEGTESGANVLTF. In DNA, the CDR3 is TGCAGCGTTGAAGGGACTGAGTCTGGGGCCAACGTCCTGACTTTC. The whole variable domain, remainder taken from reference TRBV29-1 and TRBJ2-6, is SAVISQKPSRDICQRGTSLTIQCQVDSQVTMMFWYRQQPGQSLTLIATANQGSEATYESGFVIDKFPISRPNLTFSTLTVSNMSPEDSSIYLCSVEGTESGANVLTFGAGSRLTVL.